Included here is one TCR beta chain sequence, with context. No antigen is known for it. CDR3 size: 13 residues. Per the germline V gene, CDR1 is SGHRS and CDR2 is YFSETQ. With 0 bases removed from V and 7 bases from J, the gap between germline ends came to 7 bases. The sample is drawn from a study of shared clonotypes between healthy human individuals. Across the whole study: The people who gave samples were a couple of women and three men aged 18 to 49. Overall study findings and caveats: Rarefaction indicated that sorted-subset sequencing remained incomplete although depth was large.

Data came from immunoSEQ multiplex PCR; TCRdb stores just in-frame clones and leaves some out. The sample yields about 180,000 clones, approximately 92% seen once. The material sequenced was naive CD4+ T cells sorted from blood. Subset of the sample: CD45RA+ positively selected. This chain uses TRBV5-1 with TRBJ1-4; no clear D gene. The sequence came from a woman aged 25 to 39 in good health. The CDR3 sequence: CASSLGHPEKLFF. The CDR3 DNA follows: TGCGCCAGCAGCTTGGGACACCCTGAAAAACTGTTTTTT.